The sample holds a few counts of the clone carrying this T cell receptor (beta chain). What it binds is not known. Generation of TCR cDNA used 5'RACE template switching (which added a universal primer site and UMIs). TCRdb itself ran the 5' RACE reads through MiXCR, one entry per CDR3 protein. The data show 150,000 to 200,000 distinct CDR3 sequences, about a tenth seen once. CDR1 and CDR2 from the germline V gene are SQVTM and ANQGSEA. The CDR3 contains 13 residues. V was cut by 1 base and J by 5 bases, with 10 bases left in between. This entry is derived from a study of T cells after yellow fever vaccination. For the study at large: Preparation of the low-cell-number fractions used SMART-Seq v4 Ultra Low Input.

Points from the study as a whole: Any FACS-sorted repertoire could hold abundant clonotypes that contaminate it from the bulk population. Post-booster repertoires contained most primary-vaccination clones again (96% CD4, 88% CD8).

The chain couples TRBV29-1 to TRBJ2-3; no clear D gene. This sequence originates from a man between 18 and 35 years old who received the YFV17D yellow fever vaccine. The sequenced sample was CD8+ T cells sorted from PBMCs, obtained 45 days after the yellow fever booster vaccination. The CDR3 region is CSVEGLNLDTQYF. For the CDR3, the DNA is TGCAGCGTTGAAGGCCTGAACTTAGATACGCAGTATTTT.